This T cell receptor (beta chain) was recovered during a study of CXCR3-negative and CXCR3-positive naive CD8 T cells (dated by TCRdb to between 2019 and 2020). A note on the overall study: About 135 million TRB reads were obtained in total, roughly 1.5 +/- 0.3 million reads per library. Diversity and physicochemical repertoire analyses were performed on approximately 10 donors pooled from two independent experiments. TRBV-TRBJ cluster analysis included naive subsets from a handful of donors and memory cells from 3 donors.

Beyond this particular receptor, the publication reports: TRBV-TRBJ usage was similar between naive CXCR3-negative and CXCR3-positive cells from the same donor, while memory cells showed distinct patterns. CXCR3 expression partially decreased after cryopreservation, so most assays used freshly isolated PBMCs. Compared with CXCR3-negative naive cells, CXCR3-positive naive cells had TRB CDR3s with higher hydrophobicity (lower Kidera factor 4), lower energy, and higher strength and volume indices. Comparably high repertoire diversity was found in both naive subsets, whereas much lower repertoire diversity was found in memory CD8+ T cells. Because surface CD5, which is linked to self-reactivity in mice, was comparable between the naive subsets, TCR interaction strength was also inferred from the physicochemical properties of TRB CDR3s.

Sequencer: NextSeq 550. The Human TCR Profiling Kit (MiLaboratory) was used to make UMI-labeled 5' RACE TRB cDNA libraries. cDNA synthesis used the entire amount of extracted RNA, and PCR amplification then used the entire amount of cDNA produced. The libraries were made side by side, with each library going through the same number of PCR cycles. Per the authors' processing: With a minimum of two reads required per UMI, MIGEC and MiXCR pulled out about 50,000 +/- 10,000 unique UMI-labeled TRB cDNA molecules from each library. On average, each library contained approximately 40,000 +/- 10,000 functional in-frame TRB CDR3 nucleotide clonotypes without stop codons. After downsampling to 5000 UMI-labeled TRB molecules per sample, diversity metrics, including normalized Shannon-Wiener and Chao1, were computed in VDJtools. For the central five CDR3 residues, VDJtools calculated physicochemical properties weighted by clonotype size, namely interaction energy, strength, volume and Kidera factor 4. TCRdb reprocessed the reads and lists each CDR3 protein sequence as a single entry, with no DNA. The V and J calls were not made by the authors but by TCRdb's processing. The sample's clone listing holds over 95,000 distinct CDR3 sequences. Around 0.38% of the sample comes from the top ten.

Worth noting for this clonotype: Its antigen has not been determined.

Via the germline V gene, CDR1 is SGHVS and CDR2 FNYEAQ. Spanning cysteine to phenylalanine, the CDR3 consists of 14 amino acids. This entry has no DNA. For each CD8+ T cell subset, flow sorting was done in triplicate, and about 300,000 cells per subset went directly into RLT lysis buffer. To keep memory contaminants out, a stringent definition of naive CD8+ T cells was applied: CD45RO-CCR7+CD27+CD95-. Standard density gradient centrifugation was used to isolate peripheral blood mononuclear cells from buffy coats. A FACSAria III was used to flow-sort naive CD8+ T cells into CXCR3-negative and CXCR3-positive populations. An RNeasy Mini Kit was used to extract total RNA from the sorted cells.

The sequence came from a human donor in good health. Some clones in this sample may be carry-over from other donors' samples. The sample taken for sequencing was naive CXCR3+ CD8+ T cells from blood. The sample's cell subset or site, from its label and the paper: CD45RO-CCR7+CD27+CD95- naive CD8+ T cells expressing CXCR3 (TNR3+). The rearranged segments are TRBV7-6 and TRBJ2-2; TCRdb names TRBD1, which stays unverified in the absence of DNA. CDR3 loop: CASSPPIGAGELFF.